This T cell receptor (beta chain) was profiled in a study of OX40 agonist ivuxolimab in advanced cancers. The wider study: In this trial design, patients received ivuxolimab intravenously at 0.01 to 10 mg/kg every 2 weeks. Every patient in dose escalation had hepatocellular carcinoma, melanoma, renal cell or head and neck cancer. Enrollees could have had prior anti-PD-1, anti-PD-L1 or anti-CTLA-4 therapy, which approximately 40% had received.

Sequencing was performed with immunoSEQ multiplex PCR; in TCRdb, only in-frame clones are kept and a portion is missing. The repertoire includes 30,000 to 40,000 clones, about 92% of them detected once, and approximately 26% sits in the top ten. The CDR3 spans 15 residues. The junction had 7 bases not matched to a gene; V was cut back by 8 bases and J by 3 bases. Germline loops: CDR1 MNHEY, CDR2 SVGAGI. In its sample, this clone was seen once. The sequenced sample was CD4+ or CD8+ T cells sorted from blood, obtained in a trial of the OX40 agonist ivuxolimab. The clonotype comes from an adult with an advanced solid tumor such as melanoma, head and neck, liver or kidney cancer. The chain joins TRBV6-5 to TRBJ1-3, with 10 bases fitting TRBD1. Here the CDR3 reads CASRLGTGDGNTIYF. The CDR3, as DNA: TGTGCCAGCCGCCTCGGGACAGGGGATGGAAACACCATATATTTT.